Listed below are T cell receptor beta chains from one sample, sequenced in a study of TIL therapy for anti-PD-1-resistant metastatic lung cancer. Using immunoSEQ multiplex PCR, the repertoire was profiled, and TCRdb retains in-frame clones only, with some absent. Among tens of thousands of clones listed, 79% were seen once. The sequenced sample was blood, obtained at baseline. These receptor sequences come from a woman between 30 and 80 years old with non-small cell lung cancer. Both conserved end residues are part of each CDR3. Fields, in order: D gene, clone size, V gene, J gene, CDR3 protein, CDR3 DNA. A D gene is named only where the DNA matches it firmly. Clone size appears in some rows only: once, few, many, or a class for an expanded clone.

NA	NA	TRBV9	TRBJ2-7	CASSGRDTSYEQYF	TGTGCCAGCAGCGGTCGGGACACTTCTTACGAGCAGTACTTC
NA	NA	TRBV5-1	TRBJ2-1	CASSSGVSYNEQFF	TGCGCCAGCAGCTCGGGGGTCTCCTACAATGAGCAGTTCTTC
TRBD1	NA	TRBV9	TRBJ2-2	CASRAGTGTGELFF	TGTGCCAGCAGAGCCGGGACAGGGACCGGGGAGCTGTTTTTT
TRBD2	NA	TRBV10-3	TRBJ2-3	CAISGGTSGVSTDTQYF	TGTGCCATCAGTGGCGGGACTAGCGGGGTTAGCACAGATACGCAGTATTTT
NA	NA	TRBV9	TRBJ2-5	CASSVAGDSQETQYF	TGTGCCAGCAGCGTAGCGGGAGATAGCCAAGAGACCCAGTACTTC
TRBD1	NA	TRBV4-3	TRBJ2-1	CASSQDWATGGFYEQFF	TGCGCCAGCAGCCAAGATTGGGCGACAGGGGGATTCTATGAGCAGTTCTTC
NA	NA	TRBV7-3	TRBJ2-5	CASSLTSTGSAETQYF	TGTGCCAGCAGCTTAACGTCAACAGGTTCGGCAGAGACCCAGTACTTC
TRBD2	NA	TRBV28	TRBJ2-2	CASSLAGRETGELFF	TGTGCCAGCAGTTTGGCCGGGAGGGAGACCGGGGAGCTGTTTTTT
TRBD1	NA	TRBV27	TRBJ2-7	CASSLKRWMDRGTHEQYF	TGTGCCAGCAGTTTAAAGAGGTGGATGGACAGGGGAACCCACGAGCAGTACTTC
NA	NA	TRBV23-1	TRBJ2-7	CASSKMMSSYEQYF	TGCGCCAGCAGCAAGATGATGAGCTCCTACGAGCAGTACTTC
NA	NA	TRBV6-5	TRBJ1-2	CASGILQGTYTF	TGTGCCAGCGGGATCTTACAGGGAACCTACACCTTC
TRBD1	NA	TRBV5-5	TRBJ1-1	CASSSGQGLNTEAFF	TGTGCCAGCAGCTCGGGACAGGGTTTGAACACTGAAGCTTTCTTT
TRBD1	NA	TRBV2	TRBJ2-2	CASSGRETGGGGELFF	TGTGCCAGCAGTGGACGGGAGACAGGGGGCGGCGGGGAGCTGTTTTTT
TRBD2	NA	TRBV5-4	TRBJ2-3	CASHVAGGPGTQYF	TGTGCCAGCCACGTGGCGGGAGGGCCAGGTACGCAGTATTTT
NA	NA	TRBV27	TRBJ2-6	CASSLFSGDGANVLTF	TGTGCCAGCAGTTTATTCTCCGGGGACGGGGCCAACGTCCTGACTTTC
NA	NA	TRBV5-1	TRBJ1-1	CASGLRSMNTEAFF	TGCGCCAGCGGCCTTCGGAGCATGAACACTGAAGCTTTCTTT
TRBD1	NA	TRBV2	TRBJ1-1	CASSRDRGITEAFF	TGTGCCAGCAGCCGGGACAGGGGAATCACTGAAGCTTTCTTT
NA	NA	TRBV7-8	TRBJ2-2	CASGGGFYGTGELFF	TGTGCCAGCGGGGGGGGCTTTTACGGCACCGGGGAGCTGTTTTTT
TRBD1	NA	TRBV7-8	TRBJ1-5	CASSSGTGFQPQHF	TGTGCCAGCAGCTCCGGGACAGGGTTTCAGCCCCAGCATTTT
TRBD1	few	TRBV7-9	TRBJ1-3	CASSLGQGNTIYF	TGTGCCAGCAGCTTGGGACAGGGAAACACCATATATTTT
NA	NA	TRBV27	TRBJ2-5	CASSLIRTAKVETQYF	TGTGCCAGCAGTTTAATCCGGACCGCGAAAGTAGAGACCCAGTACTTC
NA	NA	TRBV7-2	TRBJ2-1	CASSLDGSYNEQFF	TGTGCCAGCAGCTTAGATGGCAGCTACAATGAGCAGTTCTTC
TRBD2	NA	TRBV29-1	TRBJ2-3	CSVGSGRANTDTQYF	TGCAGCGTCGGTAGCGGGAGGGCCAACACAGATACGCAGTATTTT
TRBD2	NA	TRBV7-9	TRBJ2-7	CASSSLWRGNYEQYF	TGTGCCAGCAGCTCCCTGTGGCGGGGGAACTACGAGCAGTACTTC
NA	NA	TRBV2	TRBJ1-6	CASSEAGTGRSPLHF	TGTGCCAGCAGTGAGGCCGGGACGGGGAGATCACCCCTCCACTTT
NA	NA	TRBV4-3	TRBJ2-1	CASSQEGGAGPREQFF	TGCGCCAGCAGCCAAGAAGGGGGGGCCGGGCCCCGTGAGCAGTTCTTC
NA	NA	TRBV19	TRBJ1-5	CASSMGVMGNQPQHF	TGTGCCAGTAGTATGGGGGTAATGGGCAATCAGCCCCAGCATTTT
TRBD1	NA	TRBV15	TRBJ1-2	CATSVRQGTANYGYTF	TGTGCCACCAGCGTTCGACAGGGGACGGCTAACTATGGCTACACCTTC
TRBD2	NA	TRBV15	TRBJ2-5	CATSTLSGVIQETQYF	TGTGCCACCAGCACCCTCAGCGGGGTGATCCAAGAGACCCAGTACTTC
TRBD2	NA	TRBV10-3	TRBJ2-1	CAISVTSEDNEQFF	TGTGCCATCAGTGTAACTAGCGAGGACAATGAGCAGTTCTTC
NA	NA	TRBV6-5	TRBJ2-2	CASTANTGELFF	TGTGCCAGCACTGCGAACACCGGGGAGCTGTTTTTT
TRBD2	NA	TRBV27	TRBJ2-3	CASSFAIAGVTDTQYF	TGTGCCAGCAGTTTTGCCATAGCGGGAGTCACAGATACGCAGTATTTT
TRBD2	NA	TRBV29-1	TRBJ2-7	CSVDSGGLSYEQYF	TGCAGCGTCGATAGCGGGGGGTTATCCTACGAGCAGTACTTC
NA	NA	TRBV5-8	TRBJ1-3	CASMATHSGNTIYF	TGTGCCAGCATGGCGACACACTCTGGAAACACCATATATTTT
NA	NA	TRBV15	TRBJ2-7	CATSRDDLEQYF	TGTGCCACCAGCAGAGATGACCTCGAGCAGTACTTC
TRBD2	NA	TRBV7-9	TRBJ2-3	CASSLAPSGGGTDTQYF	TGTGCCAGCAGCTTAGCGCCTAGCGGGGGTGGGACAGATACGCAGTATTTT
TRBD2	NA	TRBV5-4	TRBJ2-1	CASSKRDLSNEQFF	TGTGCCAGCAGCAAGCGGGACTTGTCGAATGAGCAGTTCTTC
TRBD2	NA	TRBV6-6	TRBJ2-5	CASSYTSGSETQYF	TGTGCCAGCAGTTACACTAGCGGGTCCGAGACCCAGTACTTC
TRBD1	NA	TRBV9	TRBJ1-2	CASSPGQAYGYTF	TGTGCCAGCAGCCCGGGACAGGCATATGGCTACACCTTC
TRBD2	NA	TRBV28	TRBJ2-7	CASSPIGGTSGYEQYF	TGTGCCAGCAGTCCAATAGGTGGCACTAGCGGGTACGAGCAGTACTTC
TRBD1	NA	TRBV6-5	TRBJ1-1	CASSGRRTGLTEAFF	TGTGCCAGCAGTGGCAGAAGGACAGGGTTAACTGAAGCTTTCTTT
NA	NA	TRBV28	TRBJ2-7	CASSLPHYEQYF	TGTGCCAGCAGTCTACCTCATTACGAGCAGTACTTC
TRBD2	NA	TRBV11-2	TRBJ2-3	CASSLDGGDTDTQYF	TGTGCCAGCAGCTTAGATGGGGGGGACACAGATACGCAGTATTTT
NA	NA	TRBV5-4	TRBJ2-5	CASSLIEEGTQETQYF	TGTGCCAGCAGCTTAATAGAAGAGGGAACGCAAGAGACCCAGTACTTC
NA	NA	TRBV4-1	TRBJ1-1	CASSRLSVNTEAFF	TGCGCCAGCAGCCGCCTCTCCGTGAACACTGAAGCTTTCTTT
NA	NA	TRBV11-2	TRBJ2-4	CASSTIVPGRNIQYF	TGTGCCAGCAGCACAATAGTCCCGGGGAGGAACATTCAGTACTTC
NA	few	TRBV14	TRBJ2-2	CASSQGPRGTGELFF	TGTGCCAGCAGCCAAGGTCCTAGGGGCACCGGGGAGCTGTTTTTT
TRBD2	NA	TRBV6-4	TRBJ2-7	CASSDVPWREGTYEQYF	TGTGCCAGCAGTGACGTCCCCTGGCGGGAGGGGACCTACGAGCAGTACTTC
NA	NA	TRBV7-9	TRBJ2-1	CASSHETWGEQFF	TGCGCCAGCAGCCACGAGACCTGGGGTGAGCAGTTCTTC
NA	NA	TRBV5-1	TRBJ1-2	CASSLAPGHTYGYTF	TGCGCCAGCAGCTTGGCGCCAGGGCATACCTATGGCTACACCTTC
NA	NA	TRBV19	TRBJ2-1	CASSTEETYNEQFF	TGTGCCAGTAGTACGGAGGAAACCTACAATGAGCAGTTCTTC